Following are 16 T cell receptor beta chains from one sample sequenced in a study of response to subunit inactivated influenza vaccine (dated by TCRdb to the late 2010s). Library method: RT-PCR. TCRdb lists the instrument as Illumina HiSeq 2500. The public sequencing data were trimmed at Q25 with fastp and processed into clonotypes with MiXCR by TCRdb, which kept only in-frame beta chains. One record per CDR3 amino acid sequence lists the most common genes and DNA. The sample table lists roughly 700,000 distinct CDR3 sequences, about 15% of them with a count of one. Around 6.5% of the sample lies in the top ten. The source material was PBMCs from blood, sampled 14 to 15 days before vaccination. These TCRs come from a man aged 45 to 65 who received an inactivated influenza vaccine. Donor details come from another sample of the same person, matched by shared clones.

This chain uses TRBV11-1 with TRBJ2-7, with 8 bases fitting TRBD1. Trimming cost V 0 bases and J 0 bases; bases outside gene matches: 13. The CDR3 has 19 residues. Looked up from germline, CDR1 is SGHAT and CDR2 is FQDESV (reference sequence). The CDR3 bases are TGTGCCAGCAGCTTAGCGCTCCCGACAGGGGACCTTATCTCCTACGAGCAGTACTTC. It specifies CASSLALPTGDLISYEQYF.

This clonotype was seen only a few times. V usage is TRBV7-9 and J usage is TRBJ2-1; 8 bases map to TRBD2. Germline assignment: CDR1 SEHNR and CDR2 FQNEAQ (reference sequence). The junction had 4 bases not matched to a gene; V was cut back by 0 bases and J by 0 bases. The CDR3 runs to 17 residues. For the CDR3, the DNA is TGTGCCAGCAGCTTAGCCCAGCGGGGGTCCTCCTACAATGAGCAGTTCTTC. Translated, it gives CASSLAQRGSSYNEQFF.

About this clonotype itself: A read error is possible here, since a much larger clone lies one base away. The gene calls are TRBV4-2 and TRBJ1-1, with D hard to call. V lost 0 bases and J 1 base, leaving 6 bases between the germline ends. Germline CDR1 LGHNA, CDR2 YNFKEQ. The CDR3 runs 14 residues. The CDR3, as DNA: TGTGCCAGCAGCCAAGACTCGGAGAACACTGAAGCTTTCTTT. Translation: CASSQDSENTEAFF.

This clonotype has a count of ten or more. The chain combines TRBV6-1 with TRBJ1-2, with no clear D. V lost 2 bases to trimming and J lost 8 bases, with 18 bases between them. Germline V gives CDR1 MNHNS, CDR2 SASEGT. This CDR3 has 15 residues. Written as DNA, the CDR3 is TGTGCCAGCAGTGAAACGTTGGGCAGGAACAACGGCTACACCTTC. Its translation: CASSETLGRNNGYTF.

This clonotype has only a few counts. V and J are TRBV7-8 and TRBJ2-2, with 9 bases lining up with TRBD2. The CDR3 extends over 17 amino acids. J gave up 0 bases and V 4 bases, and 6 bases lay outside the gene matches. Germline V CDR1 and CDR2: SGHVS, FQNEAQ. The CDR3 sequence is CASSSSAGGPNTGELFF. The CDR3, as DNA: TGTGCCAGCAGCTCCTCTGCGGGAGGGCCGAACACCGGGGAGCTGTTTTTT.

This clonotype was counted only a few times. The chain combines TRBV11-2 with TRBJ2-3; D gene unclear. The germline gives CDR1 SGHAT, CDR2 FQNNGV. The CDR3 extends over 18 amino acids. Trimming removed 1 base at V and 4 bases at J, with 21 bases between. CDR3 DNA: TGTGCCAGCAGCTTAGGCCGACTTTTGGTGGGGTCGGCAGATACGCAGTATTTT. It yields the protein CASSLGRLLVGSADTQYF.

The chain employs TRBV6-1 and TRBJ1-5; D is possibly TRBD1 (6 bases). The CDR3 consists of 14 residues. V dropped 7 bases and J dropped 2 bases, with 12 bases sitting between them. CDR1 and CDR2 (germline): MNHNS, SASEGT. This CDR3 reads CASTLGGGNQPQHF. The CDR3 DNA is TGTGCCAGCACCCTAGGGGGGGGCAATCAGCCCCAGCATTTT.

This clonotype has ten or more counts. The chain uses TRBV14 and TRBJ2-7; 13 positions agree with TRBD2. The V gene end was trimmed by 5 bases and the J gene end by 3 bases; junction bases not matched to a gene: 10. This CDR3 is built from 17 residues. Germline V CDR1 and CDR2: SGHDN, FVKESK. The CDR3 DNA follows: TGTGCCAGCAGCTTTTGGACTAGCGGGAGTCTTTACTACGAGCAGTACTTC. This translates into CASSFWTSGSLYYEQYF.

The gene calls are TRBV12-3 or TRBV12-4 and TRBJ2-4, with D possibly being TRBD1 (5 bases). The CDR3 length is 14 residues. The V and J ends lost 2 bases and 8 bases respectively, with 13 bases between them. In nucleotides, the CDR3 is TGTGCCAGCAGTTTAAGGGGCGTTTGGGACATTCAGTACTTC. It translates to CASSLRGVWDIQYF.

This rearrangement joins TRBV7-2 to TRBJ2-3; 8 nucleotides agree with TRBD2. CDR3 length: 17 amino acids. The J segment lost 4 bases and the V segment lost 5 bases, leaving 14 bases of the junction unmatched. Looked up from germline, CDR1 is SGHTA and CDR2 is FQGNSA. The DNA of the CDR3 is TGTGCCAGCAGCATTCACCCGGGGGGGGTTCTGCCAGATACGCAGTATTTT. Translated, it gives CASSIHPGGVLPDTQYF.

The gene calls are TRBV7-6 and TRBJ2-5; D remains unclear. Trimming removed 3 bases at V and 2 bases at J, with 13 bases between. The CDR3 consists of 15 residues. Germline CDR1 reads SGHVS; CDR2 reads FNYEAQ. CDR3 nucleotides: TGTGCCAGCAGCTTGTATAACGGAATGCAAGAGACCCAGTACTTC. The encoded protein is CASSLYNGMQETQYF.

CDR3 bases: TGTGCCAGCAGCTTCTGGCCTTACAATGAGCAGTTCTTC. Amino acid sequence: CASSFWPYNEQFF. The chain is built from TRBV7-8 and TRBJ2-1; no firm D call. V lost 3 bases, J lost 4 bases, and 7 bases lay in between. CDR3 length equals 13 residues. Germline assignment: CDR1 SGHVS and CDR2 FQNEAQ. The variable domain in full, completed from reference TRBV7-8 and TRBJ2-1, reads GAGVSQSPRYKVAKRGQDVALRCDPISGHVSLFWYQQALGQGPEFLTYFQNEAQLDKSGLPSDRFFAERPEGSVSTLKIQRTQQEDSAVYLCASSFWPYNEQFFGPGTRLTVL.

This clonotype was counted many times. The chain carries TRBV3-1 and TRBJ2-5; 7 bases match TRBD1. Germline CDR1 reads LGHDT; CDR2 reads YNNKEL (reference sequence). The CDR3 runs to 14 residues. Unmatched junction bases numbered 7, after V lost 4 bases and J lost 5 bases. The CDR3 DNA is TGTGCCAGCAGCCTTGAAGGGGGCTTGGAGACCCAGTACTTC. Residues: CASSLEGGLETQYF.

This clonotype was seen many times. The rearrangement uses TRBV5-1 and TRBJ2-7, with 8 bases aligning to TRBD1. After removal of 1 base from V and 1 base from J, the junction contained 4 bases not matched to a gene. Germline CDR1 and CDR2: SGHRS and YFSETQ. The CDR3 runs to 15 residues. The CDR3 reads CASSLFGTGSYEQYF. CDR3 coding DNA: TGCGCCAGCAGCTTGTTCGGGACAGGTTCCTACGAGCAGTACTTC.

CDR3 in DNA: TGTGCCAGCAGTTACTATGTAGGACTAGCGGGAGGACGGGCCTACGAGCAGTACTTC. Translating gives CASSYYVGLAGGRAYEQYF. The chain uses TRBV6-2 or TRBV6-3 and TRBJ2-7, with TRBD2 matching over 14 bases. The trim removed 1 base at V and 2 bases at J, leaving 10 bases unmatched. Germline loops: CDR1 MNHEY, CDR2 SVGEGT. The CDR3 runs to 19 residues.

There are a few counts of this clonotype. This sequence joins TRBV29-1 and TRBJ2-3; 11 bases align to TRBD2. The CDR3 has 16 amino acids. The V gene end was trimmed by 3 bases and the J gene end by 2 bases; junction bases not matched to a gene: 7. Germline V CDR1 and CDR2: SQVTM, ANQGSEA. CDR3 sequence (DNA): TGCAGCGTTGAGAAGGGTAGCGGGAGGGACACAGATACGCAGTATTTT. This encodes CSVEKGSGRDTDTQYF.